Given below is one TCR beta chain in context. The sample belongs to a study of blood T cell repertoires in COVID-19. Germline V gives CDR1 LGHDT, CDR2 YNNKEL (reference sequence). The CDR3 consists of 13 residues. Trimming pared 5 bases from V and 3 bases from J, leaving 9 bases between. The assay was immunoSEQ multiplex PCR, and TCRdb's table has in-frame clones only and misses some. The sample lists about 260,000 clones, around 83% seen once, with 1.5% in the top ten. The J gene is TRBJ2-3, the V gene TRBV3-1 (or the pseudogene TRBV3-2), with D possibly TRBD1 on 6 matching bases. This TCR was recovered from a woman in her 40s who had recovered from COVID-19. Specimen: peripheral blood. The CDR3 spells CASSFGTTDTQYF. CDR3 bases: TGTGCCAGCAGCTTCGGGACAACAGATACGCAGTATTTT.